This T cell receptor (beta chain) is from a study of blood T cells in healthy people across ages. Study outcomes and limitations: One million T cells yielded diversity estimates that were considered underestimates. Long-lived and aged donors differed, with more naive CD4+ cells and higher diversity in the long-lived.

This clonotype was observed a few times. As yet, its antigen is unknown. It was with a sample-barcoded 5' primer and a J-beta primer mix that a second PCR of roughly 7 to 12 cycles was run. TCRdb itself ran the 5' RACE reads through MiXCR, one entry per CDR3 protein. The sample consists of about 1.6 million distinct CDR3 sequences, roughly 32% of them appearing once. This CDR3 is built from 16 residues. V shed 5 bases, J shed 3 bases, and the junction held 10 bases outside the gene matches. The germline gives CDR1 MNHNY, CDR2 SVGAGI (reference sequence). This receptor was taken from a woman in her 30s in good health. The chain joins TRBV6-6 to TRBJ1-1; 9 nucleotides align to TRBD1. Specimen: blood. As DNA, the CDR3 is TGTGCCAGCAGTCCACGCGGGGGACAGGGAGACACTGAAGCTTTCTTT. This encodes CASSPRGGQGDTEAFF.